Here is one T cell receptor beta chain with its context. In germline, CDR1 is SQVTM, CDR2 ANQGSEA. There are 13 residues in the CDR3. The V end was cut by 5 bases, the J end by 4 bases, with 11 bases between. TCRdb's copy holds only in-frame clones and misses some; the assay was immunoSEQ multiplex PCR. The profile shows 20,000 to 25,000 clones, roughly 81% of them singletons. These data come from a study of OX40 agonist ivuxolimab in advanced cancers. About the study: Patients received ivuxolimab, an intravenous treatment, every 2 weeks at 0.01 to 10 mg/kg.

This rearrangement joins TRBV29-1 to TRBJ2-2, with a tentative D call TRBD1 (5 bases). This receptor was obtained from an adult with an advanced solid tumor such as melanoma, head and neck, liver or kidney cancer. Sequenced here: CD4+ or CD8+ T cells sorted from blood, sampled in a trial of the OX40 agonist ivuxolimab. CDR3 sequence reads: CSVLLGVTGELFF. Here the CDR3 DNA reads TGCAGCGTTCTCTTAGGGGTCACCGGGGAGCTGTTTTTT.